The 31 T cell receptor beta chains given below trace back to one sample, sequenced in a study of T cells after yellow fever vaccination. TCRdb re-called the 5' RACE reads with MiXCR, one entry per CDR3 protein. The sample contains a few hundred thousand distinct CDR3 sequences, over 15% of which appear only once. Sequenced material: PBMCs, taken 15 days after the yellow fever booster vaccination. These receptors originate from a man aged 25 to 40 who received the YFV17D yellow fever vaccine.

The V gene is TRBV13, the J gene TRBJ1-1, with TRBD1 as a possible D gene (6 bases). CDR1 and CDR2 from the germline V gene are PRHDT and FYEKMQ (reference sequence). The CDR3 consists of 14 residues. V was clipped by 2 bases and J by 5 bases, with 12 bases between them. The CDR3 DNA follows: TGTGCCAGCAGCTTACGAACAGGGAGGACTGAAGCTTTCTTT. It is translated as CASSLRTGRTEAFF.

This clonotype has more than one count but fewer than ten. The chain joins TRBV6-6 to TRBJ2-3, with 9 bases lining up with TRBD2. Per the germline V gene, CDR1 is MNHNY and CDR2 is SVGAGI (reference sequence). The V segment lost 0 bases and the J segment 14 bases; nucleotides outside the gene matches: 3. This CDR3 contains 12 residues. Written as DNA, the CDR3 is TGTGCCAGCAGTTACTCTGGGACTAGCCCGTATTTT. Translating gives CASSYSGTSPYF.

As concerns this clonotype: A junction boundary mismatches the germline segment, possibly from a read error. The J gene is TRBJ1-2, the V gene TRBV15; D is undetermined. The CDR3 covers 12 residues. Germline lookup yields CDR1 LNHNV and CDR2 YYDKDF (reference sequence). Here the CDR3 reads CATRRAGYGYTF. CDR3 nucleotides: TGTGCCACCAGAAGAGCTGGCTATGGCTACACCTTC.

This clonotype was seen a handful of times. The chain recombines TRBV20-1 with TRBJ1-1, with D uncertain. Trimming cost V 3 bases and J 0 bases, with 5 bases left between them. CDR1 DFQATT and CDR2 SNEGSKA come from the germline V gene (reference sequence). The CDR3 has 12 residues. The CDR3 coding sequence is TGCAGTGCTAGTAAGGTGAACACTGAAGCTTTCTTT. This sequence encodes CSASKVNTEAFF.

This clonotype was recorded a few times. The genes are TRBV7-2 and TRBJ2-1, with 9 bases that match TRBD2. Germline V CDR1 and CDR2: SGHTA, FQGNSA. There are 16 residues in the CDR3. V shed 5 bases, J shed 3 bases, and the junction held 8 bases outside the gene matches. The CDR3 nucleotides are TGTGCCAGCAGCCCGCGACTAGCGGTAATCTACAATGAGCAGTTCTTC. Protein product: CASSPRLAVIYNEQFF. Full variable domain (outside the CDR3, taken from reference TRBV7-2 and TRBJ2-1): GAGVSQSPSNKVTEKGKDVELRCDPISGHTALYWYRQSLGQGLEFLIYFQGNSAPDKSGLPSDRFSAERTGGSVSTLTIQRTQQEDSAVYLCASSPRLAVIYNEQFFGPGTRLTVL.

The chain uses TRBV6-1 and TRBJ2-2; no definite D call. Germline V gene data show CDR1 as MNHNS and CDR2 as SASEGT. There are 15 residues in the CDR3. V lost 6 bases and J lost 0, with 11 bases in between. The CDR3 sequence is CASSPIVPNTGELFF. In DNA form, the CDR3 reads TGTGCCAGCAGCCCTATTGTACCGAACACCGGGGAGCTGTTTTTT.

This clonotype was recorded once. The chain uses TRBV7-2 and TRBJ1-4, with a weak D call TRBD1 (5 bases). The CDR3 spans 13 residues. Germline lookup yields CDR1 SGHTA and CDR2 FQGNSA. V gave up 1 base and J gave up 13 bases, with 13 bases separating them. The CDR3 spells CASSLGDQGRLFF. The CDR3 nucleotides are TGTGCCAGCAGCTTAGGGGATCAGGGAAGACTGTTTTTT.

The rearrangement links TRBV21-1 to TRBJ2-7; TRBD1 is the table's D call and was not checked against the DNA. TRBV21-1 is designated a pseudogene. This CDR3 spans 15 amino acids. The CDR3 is CASSKRGDNHYEQYF. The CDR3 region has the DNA TGTGCCAGCAGCAAAAGGGGGGACAACCACTACGAGCAGTACTTC.

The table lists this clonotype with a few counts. CDR3 sequence reads: CASSLVGRKQETQYF. CDR3 in DNA: TGTGCCAGCAGCTTGGTGGGAAGAAAACAAGAGACCCAGTACTTC. The chain couples TRBV5-5 to TRBJ2-5, with D uncertain. Trimming removed 0 bases from V and 2 bases from J, with 11 bases in between. The CDR3 covers 15 residues. Per the germline V gene, CDR1 is SGHKS and CDR2 is YYEKEE (reference sequence).

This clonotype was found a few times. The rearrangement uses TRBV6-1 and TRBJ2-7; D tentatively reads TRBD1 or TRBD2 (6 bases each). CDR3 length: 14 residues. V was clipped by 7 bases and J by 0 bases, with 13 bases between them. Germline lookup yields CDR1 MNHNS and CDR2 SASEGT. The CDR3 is CASTRDTSSYEQYF. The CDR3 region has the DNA TGTGCCAGCACGCGGGACACAAGCTCCTACGAGCAGTACTTC.

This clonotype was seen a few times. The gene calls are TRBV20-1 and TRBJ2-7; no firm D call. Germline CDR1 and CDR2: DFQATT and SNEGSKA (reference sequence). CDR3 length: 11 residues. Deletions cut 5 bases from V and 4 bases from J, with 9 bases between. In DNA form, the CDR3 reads TGCAGTGCTTCAAACGGTTACGAGCAGTACTTC. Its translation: CSASNGYEQYF.

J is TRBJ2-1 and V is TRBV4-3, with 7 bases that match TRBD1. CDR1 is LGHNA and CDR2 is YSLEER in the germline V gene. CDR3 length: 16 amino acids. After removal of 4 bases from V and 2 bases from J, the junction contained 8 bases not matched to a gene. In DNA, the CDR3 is TGCGCCAGCAGCCTGACCGGGACAGAGGCCTACAATGAGCAGTTCTTC. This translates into CASSLTGTEAYNEQFF.

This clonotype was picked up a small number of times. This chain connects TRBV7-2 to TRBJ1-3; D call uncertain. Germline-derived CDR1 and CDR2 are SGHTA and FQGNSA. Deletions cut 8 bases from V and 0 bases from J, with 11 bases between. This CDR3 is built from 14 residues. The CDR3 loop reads CASSPTLSGNTIYF. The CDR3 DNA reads TGTGCCAGCTCACCCACCCTCTCTGGAAACACCATATATTTT.

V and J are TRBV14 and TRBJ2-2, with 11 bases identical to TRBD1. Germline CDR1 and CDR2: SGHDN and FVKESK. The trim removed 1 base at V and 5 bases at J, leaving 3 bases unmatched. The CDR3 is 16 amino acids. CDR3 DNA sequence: TGTGCCAGCAGCCAAGGGACAGGGGGCAATACCGGGGAGCTGTTTTTT. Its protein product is CASSQGTGGNTGELFF.

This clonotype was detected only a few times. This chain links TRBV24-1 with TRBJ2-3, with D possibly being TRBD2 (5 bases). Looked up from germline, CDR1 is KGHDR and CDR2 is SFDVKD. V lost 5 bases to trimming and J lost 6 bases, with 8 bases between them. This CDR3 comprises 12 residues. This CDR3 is CATSAAADTQYF. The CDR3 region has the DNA TGTGCCACCAGTGCAGCGGCTGATACGCAGTATTTT.

The CDR3 is CASSIVRRGTGELFF. The DNA of the CDR3 is TGTGCCAGTAGTATAGTCCGGAGGGGCACCGGGGAGCTGTTTTTT. This chain connects TRBV19 to TRBJ2-2, with a tentative D call TRBD2 (6 bases). Trimming pared 1 base from V and 4 bases from J, leaving 10 bases between. Germline values: CDR1 LNHDA, CDR2 SQIVND (reference sequence). This CDR3 has 15 residues.

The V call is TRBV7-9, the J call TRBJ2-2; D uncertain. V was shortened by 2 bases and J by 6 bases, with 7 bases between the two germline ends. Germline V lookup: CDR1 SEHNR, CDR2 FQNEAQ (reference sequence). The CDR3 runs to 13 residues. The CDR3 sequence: CASSLTKAGELFF. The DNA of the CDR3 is TGTGCCAGCAGCTTAACGAAAGCCGGGGAGCTGTTTTTT.

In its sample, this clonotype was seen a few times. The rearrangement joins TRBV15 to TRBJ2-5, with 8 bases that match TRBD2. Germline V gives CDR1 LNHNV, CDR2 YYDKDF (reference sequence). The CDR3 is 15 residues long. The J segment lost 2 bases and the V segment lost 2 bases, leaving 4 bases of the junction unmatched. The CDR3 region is CATSRSLAGQETQYF. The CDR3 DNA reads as TGTGCCACCAGCAGATCCTTAGCGGGACAAGAGACCCAGTACTTC.

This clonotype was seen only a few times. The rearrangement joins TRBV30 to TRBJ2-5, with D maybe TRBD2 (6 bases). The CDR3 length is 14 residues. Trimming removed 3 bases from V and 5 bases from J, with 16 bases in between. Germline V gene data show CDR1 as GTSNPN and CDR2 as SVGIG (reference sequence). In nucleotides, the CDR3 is TGTGCCTGGAGCAGTGACGGGAGAGTTGAGACCCAGTACTTC. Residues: CAWSSDGRVETQYF. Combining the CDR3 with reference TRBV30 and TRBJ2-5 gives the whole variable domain SQTIHQWPATLVQPVGSPLSLECTVEGTSNPNLYWYRQAAGRGLQLLFYSVGIGQISSEVPQNLSASRPQDRQFILSSKKLLLSDSGFYLCAWSSDGRVETQYFGPGTRLLVL.

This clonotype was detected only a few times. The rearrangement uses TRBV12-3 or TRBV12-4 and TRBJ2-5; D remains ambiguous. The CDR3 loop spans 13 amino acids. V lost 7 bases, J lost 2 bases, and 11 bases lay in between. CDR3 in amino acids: CASTPGVQETQYF. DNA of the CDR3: TGTGCCAGCACCCCTGGGGTACAAGAGACCCAGTACTTC.

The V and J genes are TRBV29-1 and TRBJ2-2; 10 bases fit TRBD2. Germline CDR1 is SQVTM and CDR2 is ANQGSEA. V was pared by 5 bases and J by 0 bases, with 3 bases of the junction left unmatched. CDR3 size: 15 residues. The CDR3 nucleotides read TGCAGCGTTCTCGGGACTAGCGCGAACACCGGGGAGCTGTTTTTT. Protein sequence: CSVLGTSANTGELFF.

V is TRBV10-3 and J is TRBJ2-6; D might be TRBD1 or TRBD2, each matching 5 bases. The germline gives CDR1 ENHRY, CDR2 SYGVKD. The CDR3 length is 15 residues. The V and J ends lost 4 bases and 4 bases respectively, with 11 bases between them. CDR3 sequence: CAISGPGAGANVLTF. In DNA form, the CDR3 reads TGTGCCATCAGTGGCCCCGGGGCCGGGGCCAACGTCCTGACTTTC.

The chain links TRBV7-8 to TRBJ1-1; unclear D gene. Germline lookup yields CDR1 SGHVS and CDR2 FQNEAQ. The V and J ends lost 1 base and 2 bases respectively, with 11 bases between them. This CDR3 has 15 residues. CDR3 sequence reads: CASSLERATNTEAFF. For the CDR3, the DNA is TGTGCCAGCAGCTTAGAGCGGGCCACAAACACTGAAGCTTTCTTT. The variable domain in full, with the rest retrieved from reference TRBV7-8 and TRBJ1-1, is GAGVSQSPRYKVAKRGQDVALRCDPISGHVSLFWYQQALGQGPEFLTYFQNEAQLDKSGLPSDRFFAERPEGSVSTLKIQRTQQEDSAVYLCASSLERATNTEAFFGQGTRLTVV.

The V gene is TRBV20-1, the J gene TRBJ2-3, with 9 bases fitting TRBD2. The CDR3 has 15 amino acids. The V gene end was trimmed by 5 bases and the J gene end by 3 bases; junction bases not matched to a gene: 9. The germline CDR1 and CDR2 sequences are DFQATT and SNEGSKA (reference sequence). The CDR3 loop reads CSAYLGTSLTDTQYF. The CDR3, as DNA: TGCAGTGCTTACCTCGGGACTAGCTTAACAGATACGCAGTATTTT.

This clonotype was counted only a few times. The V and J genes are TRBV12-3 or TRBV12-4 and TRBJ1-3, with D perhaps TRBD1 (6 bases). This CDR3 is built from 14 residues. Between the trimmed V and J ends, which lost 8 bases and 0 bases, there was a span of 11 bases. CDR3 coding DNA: TGTGCCAGCGAGGGGGGAGTCTCTGGAAACACCATATATTTT. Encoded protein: CASEGGVSGNTIYF.

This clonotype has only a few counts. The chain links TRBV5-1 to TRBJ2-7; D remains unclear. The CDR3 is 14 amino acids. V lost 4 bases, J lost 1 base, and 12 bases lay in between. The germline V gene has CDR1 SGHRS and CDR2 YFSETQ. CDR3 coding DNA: TGCGCCAGCAGCGAGAATCGCGGATCCTACGAGCAGTACTTC. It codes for CASSENRGSYEQYF.

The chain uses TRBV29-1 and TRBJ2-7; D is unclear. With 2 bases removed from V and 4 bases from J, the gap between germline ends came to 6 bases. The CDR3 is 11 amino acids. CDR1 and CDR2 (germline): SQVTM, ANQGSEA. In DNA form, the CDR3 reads TGCAGCGTTGAACTCGGGTACGAGCAGTACTTC. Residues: CSVELGYEQYF.

CDR3 amino acids: CASSSSKWYQETQYF. CDR3 nucleotide sequence: TGTGCCAGCAGCTCATCCAAGTGGTACCAAGAGACCCAGTACTTC. The gene calls are TRBV28 and TRBJ2-5; no firm D call. Germline CDR1 MDHEN, CDR2 SYDVKM. Trimming cost V 6 bases and J 0 bases, with 14 bases left between them. CDR3 size: 15 residues.

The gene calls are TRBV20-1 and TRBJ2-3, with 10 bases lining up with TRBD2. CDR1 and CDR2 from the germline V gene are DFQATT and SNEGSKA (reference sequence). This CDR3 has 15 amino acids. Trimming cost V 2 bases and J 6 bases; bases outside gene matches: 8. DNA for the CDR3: TGCAGTGCTAGATTAGCGGGAGGCAACTTGGATACGCAGTATTTT. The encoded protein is CSARLAGGNLDTQYF.

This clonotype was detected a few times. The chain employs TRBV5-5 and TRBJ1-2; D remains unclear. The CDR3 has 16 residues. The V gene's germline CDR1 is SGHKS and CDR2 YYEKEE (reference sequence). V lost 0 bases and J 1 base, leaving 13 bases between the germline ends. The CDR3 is CASSLGWSPINYGYTF. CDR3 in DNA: TGTGCCAGCAGCTTGGGTTGGTCCCCCATTAACTATGGCTACACCTTC.

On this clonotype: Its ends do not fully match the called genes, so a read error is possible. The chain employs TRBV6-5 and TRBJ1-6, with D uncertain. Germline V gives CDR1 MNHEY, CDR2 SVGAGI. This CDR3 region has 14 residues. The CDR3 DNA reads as TGTGCCGGCAGTTACGGGGATCTGAATTCACCCCTCCACTTT. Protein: CAGSYGDLNSPLHF.